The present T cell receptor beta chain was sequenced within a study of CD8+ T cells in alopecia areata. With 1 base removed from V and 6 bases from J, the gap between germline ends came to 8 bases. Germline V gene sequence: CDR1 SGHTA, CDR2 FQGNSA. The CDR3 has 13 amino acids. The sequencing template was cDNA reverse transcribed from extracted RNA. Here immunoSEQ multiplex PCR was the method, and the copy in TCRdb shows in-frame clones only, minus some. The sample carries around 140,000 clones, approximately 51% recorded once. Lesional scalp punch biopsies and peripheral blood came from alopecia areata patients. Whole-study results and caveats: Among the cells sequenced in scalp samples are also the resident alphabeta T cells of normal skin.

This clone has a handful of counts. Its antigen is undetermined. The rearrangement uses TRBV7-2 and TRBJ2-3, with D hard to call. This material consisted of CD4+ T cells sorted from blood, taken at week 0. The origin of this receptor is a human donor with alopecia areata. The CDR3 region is CASSLGAGDTQYF. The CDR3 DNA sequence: TGTGCCAGCAGCTTAGGGGCAGGCGATACGCAGTATTTT. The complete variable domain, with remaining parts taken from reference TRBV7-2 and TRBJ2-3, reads GAGVSQSPSNKVTEKGKDVELRCDPISGHTALYWYRQSLGQGLEFLIYFQGNSAPDKSGLPSDRFSAERTGGSVSTLTIQRTQQEDSAVYLCASSLGAGDTQYFGPGTRLTVL.